The 32 T cell receptor beta chains presented below share a single source sample, sequenced in a study of identical twins. TCRdb re-analysed the 5' RACE reads in MiXCR, keeping a single row per CDR3 protein. This sample has 600,000 to 850,000 distinct CDR3 sequences, with 15% to 20% found just once. Another study also made use of these data, one on T cells expressing NK-cell markers.

Sample: PBMCs. The receptors here all came from a woman aged 18-29 years in good health.

The chain is built from TRBV12-3 or TRBV12-4 and TRBJ2-3, with 8 bases that match TRBD2. Unmatched junction bases numbered 11, after V lost 8 bases and J lost 4 bases. This CDR3 comprises 15 residues. The CDR3 DNA sequence: TGTGCCAGCTGGATAGGAGCGGGAGTCTCAGATACGCAGTATTTT. Translated, it gives CASWIGAGVSDTQYF.

The genes are TRBV3-1 and TRBJ2-4, with D perhaps TRBD2 (6 bases). Germline-derived CDR1 and CDR2 are LGHDT and YNNKEL (reference sequence). The CDR3 runs to 15 residues. V was shortened by 4 bases and J by 1 base, with 11 bases between the two germline ends. The CDR3 DNA is TGTGCCAGCAGCCGCAGGGACTGGGCCAAAAACATTCAGTACTTC. It encodes CASSRRDWAKNIQYF.

This sequence joins TRBV20-1 and TRBJ1-2, with D possibly matching TRBD1 (5 bases). Germline V CDR1 and CDR2: DFQATT, SNEGSKA (reference sequence). The V gene lost 6 bases and the J gene lost 2 bases, with 10 bases spanning the gap. The CDR3 length is 12 residues. In DNA form, the CDR3 reads TGCAGTGCCGGGGCGGTGAACTATGGCTACACCTTC. It encodes CSAGAVNYGYTF.

This clonotype was picked up a small number of times. The genes are TRBV20-1 and TRBJ2-3; D remains ambiguous. The CDR3 has 16 residues. Trimming stripped 2 bases from V and 0 bases from J, with 15 bases between. Germline V CDR1 and CDR2: DFQATT, SNEGSKA (reference sequence). For the CDR3, the DNA is TGCAGTGCTAGAATTGGCAACAGTGCAAGCACAGATACGCAGTATTTT. Translated, it gives CSARIGNSASTDTQYF.

This clonotype was found a few times. V gene TRBV9 combines with J gene TRBJ1-1; D gene ambiguous. V was cut by 2 bases and J by 4 bases, with 12 bases left in between. Germline assignment: CDR1 SGDLS and CDR2 YYNGEE. The CDR3 loop spans 14 amino acids. The CDR3 region has the DNA TGTGCCAGCAGCGTTAGGTCCGGGATCACTGAAGCTTTCTTT. Translation: CASSVRSGITEAFF.

The chain uses TRBV20-1 and TRBJ1-2; D call uncertain. With 6 bases removed from V and 7 bases from J, the gap between germline ends came to 3 bases. The CDR3 extends over 8 amino acids. Germline values: CDR1 DFQATT, CDR2 SNEGSKA (reference sequence). The chain's CDR3 is CSAPGYTF. The CDR3 nucleotides are TGCAGTGCCCCTGGCTACACCTTC.

For this clonotype: The DNA is left out, because the CDR3 cannot be placed on it with certainty; the CDR3 is given as TCRdb lists it. The chain has TRBV12-3 or TRBV12-4 and TRBJ2-1; the table's TRBD1 call for D was not verified on the DNA. The length of the CDR3 is 15 amino acids, counting both ends. CDR3 region: CASILGGGSYNEQFF.

This clonotype was seen only a few times. The chain is built from TRBV20-1 and TRBJ1-5, with 7 bases that match TRBD1. The germline gives CDR1 DFQATT, CDR2 SNEGSKA (reference sequence). The CDR3 contains 15 residues. V lost 2 bases, J lost 3 bases, and 7 bases stayed unmatched. The CDR3: CSARKEGAFNQPQHF. The CDR3 DNA follows: TGCAGTGCTAGAAAGGAGGGGGCATTCAATCAGCCCCAGCATTTT.

The chain's CDR3 is CASNPGGGKTQYF. The CDR3 DNA follows: TGTGCCAGCAATCCAGGGGGAGGGAAGACCCAGTACTTC. The J gene is TRBJ2-5, the V gene TRBV6-1, with D tentatively TRBD1 or TRBD2 (7 bases each). CDR1 MNHNS and CDR2 SASEGT come from the germline V gene. CDR3 length: 13 amino acids. The V gene lost 7 bases and the J gene lost 6 bases, with 15 bases spanning the gap.

V and J are TRBV6-2 or TRBV6-3 and TRBJ1-2, with D unclear. The ends were cut back, 6 bases at V and 4 bases at J, with 9 bases in the middle. This CDR3 contains 12 residues. Per germline, CDR1 MNHEY and CDR2 SVGEGT. CDR3 protein: CASRWSVYGYTF. The CDR3 bases are TGTGCCAGCAGATGGAGCGTCTATGGCTACACCTTC.

In regard to this clonotype: A junction boundary mismatches the germline segment, possibly from a read error. V is TRBV3-1 and J is TRBJ2-3; the D is unclear. The CDR3 sequence is 12 residues long. In germline, CDR1 is LGHDT, CDR2 YNNKEL (reference sequence). CDR3 coding DNA: TGCGGTACGTGGCCCGAAATGCATACGCAGTATTTT. As protein: CGTWPEMHTQYF.

The table lists this clonotype with a few counts. For the CDR3, the DNA is TGTGCCAACAGATTTACAGGGAGGGAGCCCCAGCATTTT. This sequence encodes CANRFTGREPQHF. The gene calls are TRBV12-3 or TRBV12-4 and TRBJ1-5; D is possibly TRBD1 (6 bases). Trimming pared 10 bases from V and 8 bases from J, leaving 18 bases between. The CDR3 covers 13 residues.

The CDR3 is CASRKNGQGAFSEQYF. CDR3 DNA: TGTGCCAGCAGAAAAAACGGACAGGGGGCCTTTTCCGAGCAGTACTTC. This chain links TRBV6-1 with TRBJ2-7; 11 positions match TRBD1. Germline loops: CDR1 MNHNS, CDR2 SASEGT. The J segment lost 6 bases and the V segment lost 6 bases, leaving 13 bases of the junction unmatched. The CDR3 covers 16 residues.

The V and J genes are TRBV6-2 or TRBV6-3 and TRBJ1-1; D gene ambiguous. The CDR3 extends over 14 amino acids. The V end was cut by 7 bases, the J end by 1 base, with 13 bases between. The germline V gene encodes CDR1 MNHEY and CDR2 SVGEGT. CDR3: CASTRRGRNTEAFF. As DNA, the CDR3 is TGTGCCAGCACCAGACGCGGGAGGAACACTGAAGCTTTCTTT.

The rearrangement joins TRBV6-1 to TRBJ2-2, with TRBD1 as a possible D gene (6 bases). V was clipped by 5 bases and J by 3 bases, with 10 bases between them. This CDR3 contains 14 residues. Germline CDR1 MNHNS, CDR2 SASEGT. CDR3 sequence reads: CASSNRVHTGELFF. The CDR3, as DNA: TGTGCCAGCAGTAACAGGGTTCACACCGGGGAGCTGTTTTTT.

This clonotype was picked up a small number of times. V and J are TRBV21-1 and TRBJ1-2; the DNA was not compared with TRBD1, the D call given in the table. TRBV21-1 is reported as a pseudogene. This CDR3 has 14 amino acids. In DNA, the CDR3 is TGTGCCAGCAGCAAAGTAGGGGTCAGGGGTGGCTACACCTTC. It codes for CASSKVGVRGGYTF.

This sequence joins TRBV3-1 and TRBJ2-7, with unresolved D. This CDR3 comprises 12 residues. Per the germline V gene, CDR1 is LGHDT and CDR2 is YNNKEL (reference sequence). Trimming took off 0 bases at V and 8 bases at J, with 8 bases between the two ends. The CDR3 protein is CASSQENRKQYF. Written as DNA, the CDR3 is TGTGCCAGCAGCCAAGAAAATAGGAAGCAGTACTTC.

This clonotype was seen more than once but under ten times. This sequence joins TRBV12-3 or TRBV12-4 and TRBJ2-3; TRBD2 might be the D (7 bases). Trimming cost V 3 bases and J 5 bases, with 12 bases left between them. CDR3 length equals 14 residues. The CDR3 nucleotides are TGTGCCAGCAGTTTCGGGGGGCGCGTAGATACGCAGTATTTT. It codes for CASSFGGRVDTQYF.

This clonotype was seen a handful of times. The rearrangement joins TRBV5-4 to TRBJ2-3, with 8 nucleotides matching TRBD2. The J segment lost 2 bases and the V segment lost 0 bases, leaving 2 bases of the junction unmatched. The V gene's germline CDR1 is SGHNT and CDR2 YYREEE (reference sequence). This CDR3 comprises 15 residues. The CDR3 here is CASSLGTSFTDTQYF. Here the CDR3 DNA reads TGTGCCAGCAGCTTGGGGACTAGCTTCACAGATACGCAGTATTTT.

Only a few counts were recorded for this clonotype. The chain links TRBV25-1 to TRBJ2-7; D is possibly TRBD2 (7 bases). Germline V gene lookup returns CDR1 MGHDK and CDR2 SYGVNS. Trimming left V 6 bases short and J 6 bases short, with 18 bases between. The CDR3 sequence is 14 residues long. The CDR3 is CASSVEKRGGEQYF. CDR3 DNA: TGTGCCAGCAGCGTAGAGAAGAGGGGGGGCGAGCAGTACTTC.

This clonotype came up many times. This sequence joins TRBV11-2 and TRBJ2-5; D may correspond to TRBD1 or TRBD2 (5 bases each). CDR3 size: 16 residues. Germline V CDR1 and CDR2: SGHAT, FQNNGV. V dropped 1 base and J dropped 7 bases, with 19 bases sitting between them. The CDR3 loop is CASSLGTLAVQGTQYF. The CDR3 coding sequence is TGTGCCAGCAGCTTAGGCACTCTAGCTGTGCAGGGGACCCAGTACTTC.

This chain uses TRBV7-9 with TRBJ1-1; maybe TRBD1 (5 bases). The germline V and J ends were trimmed by 5 bases and 5 bases, with 21 bases remaining between them. Germline V lookup: CDR1 SEHNR, CDR2 FQNEAQ (reference sequence). This CDR3 has 16 amino acids. DNA of the CDR3: TGTGCCAGCAGCCGACCCTGGACGTTAAGGGGTACTGAAGCTTTCTTT. Translating gives CASSRPWTLRGTEAFF.

This clonotype was recorded at least ten times. The gene calls are TRBV10-3 and TRBJ1-5, with 7 positions matching TRBD1. In germline, CDR1 is ENHRY, CDR2 SYGVKD. This CDR3 contains 13 residues. The trim removed 6 bases at V and 5 bases at J, leaving 4 bases unmatched. The DNA of the CDR3 is TGTGCCATCAGCCGGGACAGTGATCAGCCCCAGCATTTT. This gives the protein CAISRDSDQPQHF.

The chain links TRBV20-1 to TRBJ2-3; D possibly corresponds to TRBD1 (5 bases). Trimming took off 6 bases at V and 0 bases at J, with 13 bases between the two ends. The germline V gene has CDR1 DFQATT and CDR2 SNEGSKA (reference sequence). The CDR3 runs to 14 residues. DNA of the CDR3: TGCAGTGCCCAACGGACACCTAGCACAGATACGCAGTATTTT. This translates into CSAQRTPSTDTQYF.

The rearrangement joins TRBV29-1 to TRBJ2-5, with 7 positions matching TRBD2. CDR1 is SQVTM, CDR2 ANQGSEA, per germline. CDR3 size: 15 residues. The V gene end was trimmed by 0 bases and the J gene end by 4 bases; junction bases not matched to a gene: 8. The CDR3 nucleotides read TGCAGCGTTGAAGATCAAAAGACTAGCAGAGAGACCCAGTACTTC. It encodes CSVEDQKTSRETQYF.

V and J are TRBV12-3 or TRBV12-4 and TRBJ2-5; TRBD2 is a possible D gene (6 bases). Trimming removed 2 bases at V and 5 bases at J, with 12 bases between. The CDR3 is made up of 14 amino acids. In nucleotides, the CDR3 is TGTGCCAGCAGTTTAAGGGCAGGAGGGGAGACCCAGTACTTC. It codes for CASSLRAGGETQYF.

V usage is TRBV15 and J usage is TRBJ2-5; 7 bases fit TRBD1. Germline V CDR1 and CDR2: LNHNV, YYDKDF (reference sequence). CDR3 length: 13 amino acids. Unmatched junction bases numbered 9, after V lost 0 bases and J lost 14 bases. CDR3 region: CATSRDRDREKYF. The CDR3 DNA follows: TGTGCCACCAGCAGAGATCGAGACAGGGAAAAATACTTC.

This clonotype occurred a few times. The chain joins TRBV7-9 to TRBJ2-1; D gene ambiguous. V was clipped by 4 bases and J by 8 bases, with 6 bases between them. The V gene's germline CDR1 is SEHNR and CDR2 FQNEAQ (reference sequence). The CDR3 has 11 residues. The CDR3 loop is CASSSYHEQFF. CDR3 nucleotide sequence: TGTGCCAGCAGCTCGTATCATGAGCAGTTCTTC.

Only a few counts were recorded for this clonotype. The chain recombines TRBV12-3 or TRBV12-4 with TRBJ2-1; 7 positions agree with TRBD1. This CDR3 has 12 amino acids. V dropped 6 bases and J dropped 7; count of bases not matched to a gene: 3. The CDR3 DNA reads TGTGCCAGCAGCACAGGGGTAAATGAGCAGTTCTTC. Translation: CASSTGVNEQFF.

The V gene is TRBV11-2, the J gene TRBJ2-7; no clear D gene. The CDR3 is 13 amino acids. Germline lookup yields CDR1 SGHAT and CDR2 FQNNGV. V lost 5 bases to trimming and J lost 6 bases, with 14 bases between them. The CDR3 DNA follows: TGTGCCAGCAGCGCCGCACTACAGTCCGAGCAGTACTTC. Translation gives CASSAALQSEQYF.

This clonotype turned up a few times. The CDR3 sequence is CASSLTADRSNYGYTF. The CDR3, as DNA: TGTGCCAGCAGCTTGACGGCGGACCGATCTAACTATGGCTACACCTTC. This chain links TRBV5-8 with TRBJ1-2; no clear D. CDR1 and CDR2 (germline): SGHTS, YDEGEE. The CDR3 is made up of 16 amino acids. Between the trimmed V and J ends, which lost 1 base and 0 bases, there was a span of 13 bases.

The table lists this clonotype with a few counts. V is TRBV9 and J is TRBJ2-2, with D maybe TRBD2 (5 bases). Looked up from germline, CDR1 is SGDLS and CDR2 is YYNGEE. This CDR3 spans 15 amino acids. V was trimmed by 0 bases and J by 0 bases, leaving 6 bases between them. CDR3: CASSVGESNTGELFF. The CDR3 coding sequence is TGTGCCAGCAGCGTAGGGGAGTCGAACACCGGGGAGCTGTTTTTT. Full variable domain (remainder filled in from reference TRBV9 and TRBJ2-2): DSGVTQTPKHLITATGQRVTLRCSPRSGDLSVYWYQQSLDQGLQFLIQYYNGEERAKGNILERFSAQQFPDLHSELNLSSLELGDSALYFCASSVGESNTGELFFGEGSRLTVL.